This is a list of T cell receptor beta chains from one sample in a study of T-cell reconstitution after alpha-beta-depleted transplantation in children. TCRdb redid the calling of the PCR reads with MiXCR, one entry per CDR3 protein. The profile shows about 97,000 distinct CDR3 sequences, about 6.8% of them singletons. Sequences were derived from PBMCs, sampled before TCRalphabeta/CD19-depleted stem cell transplant. The receptor source for this set is a boy aged 2 to 10 with acute lymphoblastic leukemia, due to receive a stem cell transplant. Both conserved end residues are part of each CDR3. A D gene is named only where the DNA matches it firmly. Rows give clone size only sometimes, using once, few, many, or a class for an expanded clone.

>14|TRBV5-1|-|TRBJ1-2|-
CASVATPGRDGYTF
TGCGCCAGCGTTGCTACTCCGGGACGGGATGGCTACACCTTC
>11|TRBV2|-|TRBJ2-1|many
CASRDTNEQFF
TGTGCCAGCAGGGACACCAATGAGCAGTTCTTC
>12|TRBV12-3/TRBV12-4|-|TRBJ1-6|-
CASSRQDSPLHF
TGTGCCAGCAGCCGACAGGATTCACCCCTCCACTTT
>16|TRBV28|TRBD1|TRBJ2-7|many
CASSFPPGTGSYEQYF
TGTGCCAGCAGTTTCCCCCCCGGGACAGGCTCCTACGAGCAGTACTTC
>15|TRBV20-1|-|TRBJ1-4|few
CSASLIGGEGEKLFF
TGCAGTGCCTCCCTAATTGGGGGGGAAGGGGAAAAACTGTTTTTT
>15|TRBV6-4|TRBD2|TRBJ2-3|many
CASSTSSGRTDTQYF
TGTGCCAGCAGTACAAGTAGCGGGCGCACAGATACGCAGTATTTT
>14|TRBV7-2|-|TRBJ1-1|many
CASSLRPLNTEAFF
TGTGCCAGCAGCTTACGACCGTTGAACACTGAAGCTTTCTTT
>14|TRBV28|-|TRBJ1-1|many
CASSLNSGYTEAFF
TGTGCCAGCAGTCTCAACTCGGGTTACACTGAAGCTTTCTTT
>13|TRBV7-2|-|TRBJ2-7|few
CASSLDQAFEQYF
TGTGCCAGCAGCTTAGATCAGGCTTTCGAGCAGTACTTC
>18|TRBV20-1|-|TRBJ1-5|many
CSARDLGIFGNSNQPQHF
TGCAGTGCTAGAGATCTAGGGATTTTCGGGAACAGCAATCAGCCCCAGCATTTT
>17|TRBV19|TRBD1|TRBJ2-1|-
CASTLSTGTGAYNEQFF
TGTGCCAGTACCTTATCTACCGGGACAGGGGCCTACAATGAGCAGTTCTTC
>14|TRBV20-1|-|TRBJ2-2|-
CSARGTEGTGELFF
TGCAGTGCTAGGGGTACGGAAGGTACCGGGGAGCTGTTTTTT
>16|TRBV9|TRBD2|TRBJ2-5|-
CASSVEGLAGGKTQYF
TGTGCCAGCAGCGTGGAGGGACTAGCGGGGGGAAAGACCCAGTACTTC
>15|TRBV6-5|-|TRBJ1-1|-
CASTRDGDMNTEAFF
TGTGCCAGCACCCGGGACGGAGACATGAACACTGAAGCTTTCTTT
>14|TRBV20-1|TRBD1|TRBJ1-1|few
CSARRRDRPFSGFF
TGCAGTGCTAGAAGGCGGGACAGGCCATTTAGTGGTTTCTTT
>11|TRBV29-1|-|TRBJ1-1|few
CSGFFTTEAFF
TGCAGCGGGTTCTTTACCACTGAAGCTTTCTTT